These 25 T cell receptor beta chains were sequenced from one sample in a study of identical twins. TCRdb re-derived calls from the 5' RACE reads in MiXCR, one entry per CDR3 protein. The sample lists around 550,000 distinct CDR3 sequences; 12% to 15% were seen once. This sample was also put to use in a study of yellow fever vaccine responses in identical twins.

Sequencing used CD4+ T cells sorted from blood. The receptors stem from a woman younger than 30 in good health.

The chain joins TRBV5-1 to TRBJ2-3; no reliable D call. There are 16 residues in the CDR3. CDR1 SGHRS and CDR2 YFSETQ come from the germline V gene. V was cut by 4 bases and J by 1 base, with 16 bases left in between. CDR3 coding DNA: TGCGCCAGCAGCCTAACTGGAAGGTCGGGCACAGATACGCAGTATTTT. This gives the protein CASSLTGRSGTDTQYF. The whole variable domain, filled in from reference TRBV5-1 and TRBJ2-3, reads KAGVTQTPRYLIKTRGQQVTLSCSPISGHRSVSWYQQTPGQGLQFLFEYFSETQRNKGNFPGRFSGRQFSNSRSEMNVSTLELGDSALYLCASSLTGRSGTDTQYFGPGTRLTVL.

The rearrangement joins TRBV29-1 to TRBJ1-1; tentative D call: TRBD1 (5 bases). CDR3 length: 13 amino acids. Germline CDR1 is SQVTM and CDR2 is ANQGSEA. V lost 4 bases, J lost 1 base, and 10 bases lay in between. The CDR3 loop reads CSVGQRTNTEAFF. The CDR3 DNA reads TGCAGCGTTGGACAGAGAACGAACACTGAAGCTTTCTTT.

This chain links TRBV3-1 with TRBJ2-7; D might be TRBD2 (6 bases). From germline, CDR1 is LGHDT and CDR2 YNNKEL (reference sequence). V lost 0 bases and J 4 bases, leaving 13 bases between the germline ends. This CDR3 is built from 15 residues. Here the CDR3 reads CASSQDWGEWYEQYF. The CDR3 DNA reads TGTGCCAGCAGCCAAGATTGGGGGGAGTGGTACGAGCAGTACTTC.

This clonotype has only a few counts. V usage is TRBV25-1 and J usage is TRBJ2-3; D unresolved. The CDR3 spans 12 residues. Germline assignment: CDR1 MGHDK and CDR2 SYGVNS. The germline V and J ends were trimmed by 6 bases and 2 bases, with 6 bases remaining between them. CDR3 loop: CASRTTTDTQYF. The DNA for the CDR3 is TGTGCCAGCAGAACGACCACAGATACGCAGTATTTT.

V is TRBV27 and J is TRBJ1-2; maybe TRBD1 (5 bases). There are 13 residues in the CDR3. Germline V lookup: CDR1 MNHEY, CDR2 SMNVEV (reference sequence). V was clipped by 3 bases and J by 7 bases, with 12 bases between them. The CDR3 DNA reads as TGTGCCAGCAGTTTGGAAGGGGAAGGTGGCTACACCTTC. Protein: CASSLEGEGGYTF.

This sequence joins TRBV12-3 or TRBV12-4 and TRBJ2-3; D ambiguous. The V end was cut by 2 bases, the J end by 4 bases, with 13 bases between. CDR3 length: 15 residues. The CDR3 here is CASSLLGRQADTQYF. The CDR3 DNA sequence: TGTGCCAGCAGTTTATTGGGTCGACAAGCAGATACGCAGTATTTT.

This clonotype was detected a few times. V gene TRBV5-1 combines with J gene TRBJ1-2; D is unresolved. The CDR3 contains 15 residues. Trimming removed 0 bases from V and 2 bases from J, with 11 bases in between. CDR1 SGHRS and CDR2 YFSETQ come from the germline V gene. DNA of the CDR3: TGCGCCAGCAGCTTGGAAGGCGGCAAAAACTATGGCTACACCTTC. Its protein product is CASSLEGGKNYGYTF.

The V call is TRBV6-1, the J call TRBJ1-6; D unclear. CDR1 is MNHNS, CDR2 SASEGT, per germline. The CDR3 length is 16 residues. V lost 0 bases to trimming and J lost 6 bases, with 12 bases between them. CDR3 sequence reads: CASSEAGFFGNSPLHF. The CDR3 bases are TGTGCCAGCAGTGAAGCGGGGTTCTTCGGTAATTCACCCCTCCACTTT.

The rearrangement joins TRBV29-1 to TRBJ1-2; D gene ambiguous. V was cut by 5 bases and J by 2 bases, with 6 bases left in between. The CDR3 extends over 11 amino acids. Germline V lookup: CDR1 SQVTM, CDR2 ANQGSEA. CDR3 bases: TGCAGCGTTCTAGAGAACTATGGCTACACCTTC. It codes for CSVLENYGYTF.

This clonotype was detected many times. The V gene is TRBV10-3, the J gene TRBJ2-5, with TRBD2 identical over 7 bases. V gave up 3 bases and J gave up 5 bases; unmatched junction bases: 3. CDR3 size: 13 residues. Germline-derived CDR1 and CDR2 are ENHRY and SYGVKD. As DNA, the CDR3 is TGTGCCATCAGTGAAGCGGGAAAGGAGACCCAGTACTTC. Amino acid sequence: CAISEAGKETQYF.

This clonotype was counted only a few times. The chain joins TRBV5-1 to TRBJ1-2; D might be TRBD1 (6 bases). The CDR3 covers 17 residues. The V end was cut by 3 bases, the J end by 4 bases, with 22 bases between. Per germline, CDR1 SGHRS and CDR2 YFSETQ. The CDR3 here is CASSSRGTHLITYGYTF. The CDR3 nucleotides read TGCGCCAGCAGCTCCAGGGGAACCCACCTCATAACCTATGGCTACACCTTC. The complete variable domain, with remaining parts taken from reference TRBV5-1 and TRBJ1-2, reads KAGVTQTPRYLIKTRGQQVTLSCSPISGHRSVSWYQQTPGQGLQFLFEYFSETQRNKGNFPGRFSGRQFSNSRSEMNVSTLELGDSALYLCASSSRGTHLITYGYTFGSGTRLTVV.

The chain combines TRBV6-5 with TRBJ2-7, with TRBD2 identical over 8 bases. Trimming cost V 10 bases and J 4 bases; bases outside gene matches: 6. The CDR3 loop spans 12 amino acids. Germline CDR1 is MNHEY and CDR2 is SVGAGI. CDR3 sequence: CATRAGAYEQYF. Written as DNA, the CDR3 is TGTGCCACCCGAGCGGGAGCTTACGAGCAGTACTTC.

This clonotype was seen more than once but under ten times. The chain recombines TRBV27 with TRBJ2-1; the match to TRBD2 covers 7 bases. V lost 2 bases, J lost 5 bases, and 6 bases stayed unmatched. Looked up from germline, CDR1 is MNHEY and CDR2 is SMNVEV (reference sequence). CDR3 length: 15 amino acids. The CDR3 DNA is TGTGCCAGCAGTTTAAAGCCTAGCGGCCACAATGAGCAGTTCTTC. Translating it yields CASSLKPSGHNEQFF.

DNA for the CDR3: TGCAGTGCTCCTCTGGCCATCGTTGGCGAGCAGTACTTC. Its translation: CSAPLAIVGEQYF. V usage is TRBV20-1 and J usage is TRBJ2-7; no clear D gene. The CDR3 spans 13 residues. V was shortened by 5 bases and J by 6 bases, with 17 bases between the two germline ends. Looked up from germline, CDR1 is DFQATT and CDR2 is SNEGSKA (reference sequence).

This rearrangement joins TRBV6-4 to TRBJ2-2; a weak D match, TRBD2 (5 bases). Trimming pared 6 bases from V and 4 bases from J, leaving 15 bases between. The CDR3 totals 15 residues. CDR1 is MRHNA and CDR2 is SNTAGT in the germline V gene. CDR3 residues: CASSVAGAGTGELFF. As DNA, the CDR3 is TGTGCCAGCAGCGTGGCGGGTGCGGGCACCGGGGAGCTGTTTTTT.

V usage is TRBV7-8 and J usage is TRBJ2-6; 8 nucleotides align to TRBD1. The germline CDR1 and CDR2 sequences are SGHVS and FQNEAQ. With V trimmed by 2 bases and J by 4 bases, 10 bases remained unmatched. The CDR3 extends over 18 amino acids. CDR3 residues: CASSLTSGGILGANVLTF. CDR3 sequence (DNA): TGTGCCAGCAGCTTAACTTCAGGGGGCATTTTGGGGGCCAACGTCCTGACTTTC.

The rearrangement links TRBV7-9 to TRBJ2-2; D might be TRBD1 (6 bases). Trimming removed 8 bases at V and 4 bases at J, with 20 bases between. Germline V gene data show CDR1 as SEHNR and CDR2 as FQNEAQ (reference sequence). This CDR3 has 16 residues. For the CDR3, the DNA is TGTGCCAGCTGGGCAAACAGACAGGACCGCACCGGGGAGCTGTTTTTT. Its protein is CASWANRQDRTGELFF. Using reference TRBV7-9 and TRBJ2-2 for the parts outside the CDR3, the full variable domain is DTGVSQNPRHKITKRGQNVTFRCDPISEHNRLYWYRQTLGQGPEFLTYFQNEAQLEKSRLLSDRFSAERPKGSFSTLEIQRTEQGDSAMYLCASWANRQDRTGELFFGEGSRLTVL.

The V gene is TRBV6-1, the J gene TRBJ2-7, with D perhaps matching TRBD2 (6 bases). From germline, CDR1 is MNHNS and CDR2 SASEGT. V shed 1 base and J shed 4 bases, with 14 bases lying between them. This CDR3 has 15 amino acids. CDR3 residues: CASSEGGVRSYEQYV. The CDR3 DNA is TGTGCCAGCAGTGAAGGGGGGGTGCGGAGTTACGAGCAGTACGTC.

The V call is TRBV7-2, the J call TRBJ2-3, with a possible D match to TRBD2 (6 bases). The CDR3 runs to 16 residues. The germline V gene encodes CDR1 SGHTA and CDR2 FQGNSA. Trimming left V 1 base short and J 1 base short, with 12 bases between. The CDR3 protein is CASSLGRGAGTDTQYF. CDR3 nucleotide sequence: TGTGCCAGCAGCTTAGGGCGCGGGGCTGGCACAGATACGCAGTATTTT.

The CDR3 spells CASSQETLRRLGSISYNEQFF. The CDR3 nucleotides are TGTGCCAGCAGCCAAGAGACCCTTCGAAGACTAGGGAGTATTTCCTACAATGAGCAGTTCTTC. The gene calls are TRBV4-2 and TRBJ2-1; weak D call: TRBD2 (6 bases). V was cut by 0 bases and J by 1 base, with 25 bases left in between. This CDR3 comprises 21 residues. Germline CDR1 and CDR2: LGHNA and YNFKEQ.

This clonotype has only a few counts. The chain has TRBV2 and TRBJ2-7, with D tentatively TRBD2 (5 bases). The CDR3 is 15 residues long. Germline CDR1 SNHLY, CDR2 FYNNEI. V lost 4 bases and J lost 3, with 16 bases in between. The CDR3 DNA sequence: TGTGCCAGCAGTGGACGGGAACTATCAGGCTACGAGCAGTACTTC. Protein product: CASSGRELSGYEQYF. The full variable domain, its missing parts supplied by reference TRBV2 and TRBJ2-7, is EPEVTQTPSHQVTQMGQEVILRCVPISNHLYFYWYRQILGQKVEFLVSFYNNEISEKSEIFDDQFSVERPDGSNFTLKIRSTKLEDSAMYFCASSGRELSGYEQYFGPGTRLTVT.

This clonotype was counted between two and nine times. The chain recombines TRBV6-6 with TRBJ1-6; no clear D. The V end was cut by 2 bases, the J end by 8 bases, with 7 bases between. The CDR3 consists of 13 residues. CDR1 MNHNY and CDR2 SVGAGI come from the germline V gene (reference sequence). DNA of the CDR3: TGTGCCAGCAGTTACACCCGGGATTCACCCCTCCACTTT. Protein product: CASSYTRDSPLHF.

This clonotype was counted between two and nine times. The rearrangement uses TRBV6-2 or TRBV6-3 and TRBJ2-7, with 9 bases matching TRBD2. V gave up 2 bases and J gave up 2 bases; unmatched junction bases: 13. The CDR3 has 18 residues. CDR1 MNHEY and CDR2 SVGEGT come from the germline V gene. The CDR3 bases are TGTGCCAGCAGTTACGAAGGCGCTAGCGGGAAGTACCCCTACGAGCAGTACGTC. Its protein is CASSYEGASGKYPYEQYV.

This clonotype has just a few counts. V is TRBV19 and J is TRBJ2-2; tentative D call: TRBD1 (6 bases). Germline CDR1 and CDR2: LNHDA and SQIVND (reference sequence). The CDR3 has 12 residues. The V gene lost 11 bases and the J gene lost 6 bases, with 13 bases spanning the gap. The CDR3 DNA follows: TGTGCCTCACGACAGGACCCCGGGGAGCTGTTTTTT. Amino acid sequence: CASRQDPGELFF.

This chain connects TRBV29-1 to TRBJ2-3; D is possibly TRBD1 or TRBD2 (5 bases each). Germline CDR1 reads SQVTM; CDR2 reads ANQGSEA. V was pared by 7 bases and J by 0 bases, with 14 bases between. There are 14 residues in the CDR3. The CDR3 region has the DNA TGCAGCGCGCCGGGACGTCGGAGCACAGATACGCAGTATTTT. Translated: CSAPGRRSTDTQYF.